This T cell receptor (beta chain) was retrieved from a study of CD8 T cells in Susac syndrome. CD8+ and CD4+ T cells taken from blood had their TCR beta sequenced. Purification of the CD8+ and CD4+ T cells relied on negative isolation, and TEMRA cells underwent FACS enrichment. Reverse transcription of roughly 0.5 to 1 ug RNA was performed with random hexamers. A multiplex approach, immunoSEQ multiplex PCR, amplified TCR beta CDR3 across 54 Vbeta and 13 Jbeta. TCRdb independently ran MiXCR on the immunoSEQ multiplex PCR reads; one entry per CDR3 protein. The table has tens of thousands of distinct CDR3 sequences, 85% to 95% seen once. The sequence was collected from a human donor with multiple sclerosis. Input material: CD8+ T cells from PBMCs.

CDR3 region: CSVGDGNSYEQYF. For the CDR3, the DNA is TGCAGCGTTGGCGACGGAAATTCCTACGAGCAGTACTTC. V usage is TRBV29-1 and J usage is TRBJ2-7; D gene unclear. The CDR3 is made up of 13 amino acids. Trimming cost V 4 bases and J 1 base, with 11 bases left between them. Germline V gene sequence: CDR1 SQVTM, CDR2 ANQGSEA.